The T cell receptor beta chain described here comes from a study of regulatory T cells in long-lasting Graves disease. Study observations and caveats: TRBV28, TRBJ1-2 and TRBJ2-5 were segments that persistent disease favored. Whereas about a thousand public clonotypes were shared by new patients, persistent patients shared more, at some 2,900. Persistent Graves' patients showed a TCR diversity that was lower than that of newly diagnosed ones.

The authors built TCR beta libraries using iRepertoire HTBI primers and Arm-PCR of CDR3 regions. In TCRdb, the multiplex PCR reads were re-called with MiXCR into one record per CDR3 protein. This table holds roughly 450,000 distinct CDR3 sequences, roughly 20% found once. Indicated time point: persistent/refractory GD, antithyroid drugs over 5 years with positive TRAb. Scientists built the TCR library using RNA that was extracted from PBMCs. About this clonotype: What it binds is not known.

Losses at the gene ends were 7 bases for V and 6 bases for J; bases not matched to a gene: 8. CDR1 LNHDA and CDR2 SQIVND come from the germline V gene (reference sequence). CDR3 length: 14 amino acids. This chain uses TRBV19 with TRBJ1-5, with 8 bases lining up with TRBD1. Specimen: peripheral blood mononuclear cells (PBMCs), collected when the disease was refractory, from a patient treated with antithyroid drugs. This clonotype originated in a female donor with Graves disease. CDR3 sequence reads: CASKMGQGAQPQHF. The CDR3 nucleotides are TGTGCCAGTAAAATGGGGCAGGGGGCTCAGCCCCAGCATTTT.